Reported below is one T cell receptor beta chain. Its cognate antigen is unknown. Over chemoradiotherapy, repertoires were sampled more than once. The CDR3 runs to 15 residues. Germline V gene data show CDR1 as SGHDT and CDR2 as YYEEEE. Deletions cut 4 bases from V and 0 bases from J, with 11 bases between. These data are taken from a study of chemoradiotherapy in HPV16-positive cancers. Study as a whole: Candidate HPV-specific T-cell clones and common TCR motifs came from functional assays in a couple of HPV16-positive patients. Findings of the study overall: HPV-specific T cells were functionally defined from only a couple of HPV16-positive patients. Candidate HPV-specific clones and E7-related TCR motifs grew in tumor during treatment.

TCRdb's table, derived via immunoSEQ multiplex PCR, lists solely in-frame clones and lacks some. The sample shows some 21,000 clones, approximately 83% of them seen only once. The receptor's source is a human donor with HPV-associated anogenital cancer. The chain couples TRBV5-6 to TRBJ1-5; D not resolved. This specimen consisted of blood, obtained from a patient who underwent chemoradiotherapy. CDR3 amino acids: CASSPGWGSNQPQHF. CDR3 bases: TGTGCCAGCAGCCCGGGGTGGGGTAGCAATCAGCCCCAGCATTTT.